Included here is one TCR beta chain sequence, with context. These data come from a study of cytomegalovirus exposure and HLA in healthy donors. CDR1 is SGHTA, CDR2 FQGNSA, per germline. V shed 6 bases and J 5 bases; nucleotides not matched to a gene: 7. The CDR3 length is 15 residues. The PCR was carried out with 60 Vbeta primers and 13 Jbeta primers. Generated by immunoSEQ multiplex PCR, the TCRdb table keeps only in-frame clones and is missing some. The sample carries about 70,000 clones, about 74% recorded once. The material sequenced was PBMCs. V gene TRBV7-2 combines with J gene TRBJ2-2; 9 bases are shared with TRBD2. This TCR was recovered from an older woman in good health and CMV-seropositive. CDR3 sequence: CASRRAGGGTGELFF. For the CDR3, the DNA is TGTGCCAGCAGAAGAGCGGGGGGAGGTACCGGGGAGCTGTTTTTT.